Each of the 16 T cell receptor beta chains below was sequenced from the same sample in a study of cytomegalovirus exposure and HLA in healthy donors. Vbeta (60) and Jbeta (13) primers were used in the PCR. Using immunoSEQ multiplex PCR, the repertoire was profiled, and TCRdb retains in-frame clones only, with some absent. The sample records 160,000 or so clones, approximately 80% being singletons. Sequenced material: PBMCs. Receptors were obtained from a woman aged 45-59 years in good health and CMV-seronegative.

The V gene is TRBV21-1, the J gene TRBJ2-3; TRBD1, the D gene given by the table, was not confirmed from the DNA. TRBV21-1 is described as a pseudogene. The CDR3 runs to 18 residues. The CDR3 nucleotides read TGTGCCAGCAGCAAAGTTTATTCCACAGCCCCTAGCACAGATACGCAGTATTTT. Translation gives CASSKVYSTAPSTDTQYF.

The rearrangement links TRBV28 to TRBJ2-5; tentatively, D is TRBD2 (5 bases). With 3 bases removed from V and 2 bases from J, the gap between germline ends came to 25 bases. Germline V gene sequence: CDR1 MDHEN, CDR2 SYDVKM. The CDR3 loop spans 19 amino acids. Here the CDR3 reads CASSFERMALSRGQETQYF. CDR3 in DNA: TGTGCCAGCAGTTTTGAAAGGATGGCCCTGTCCCGAGGGCAAGAGACCCAGTACTTC.

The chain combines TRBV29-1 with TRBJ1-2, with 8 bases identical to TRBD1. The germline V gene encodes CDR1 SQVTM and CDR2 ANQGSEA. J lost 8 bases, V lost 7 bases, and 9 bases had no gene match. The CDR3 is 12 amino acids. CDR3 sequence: CSALGQASGYTF. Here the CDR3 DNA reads TGCAGCGCCTTGGGACAGGCTTCGGGCTACACCTTC.

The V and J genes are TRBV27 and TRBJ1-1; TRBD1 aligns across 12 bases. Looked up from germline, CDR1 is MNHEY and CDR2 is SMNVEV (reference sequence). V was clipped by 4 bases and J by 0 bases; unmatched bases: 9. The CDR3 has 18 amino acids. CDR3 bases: TGTGCCAGCAGTTCCCCGGGACAGGGGGCTGGGATGAACACTGAAGCTTTCTTT. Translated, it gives CASSSPGQGAGMNTEAFF.

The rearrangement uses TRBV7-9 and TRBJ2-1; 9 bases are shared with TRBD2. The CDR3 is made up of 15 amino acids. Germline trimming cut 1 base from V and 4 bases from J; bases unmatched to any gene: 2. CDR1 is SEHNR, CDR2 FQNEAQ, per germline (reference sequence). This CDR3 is CASSLGLAAYNEQFF. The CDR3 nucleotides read TGTGCCAGCAGCTTAGGACTAGCGGCTTACAATGAGCAGTTCTTC.

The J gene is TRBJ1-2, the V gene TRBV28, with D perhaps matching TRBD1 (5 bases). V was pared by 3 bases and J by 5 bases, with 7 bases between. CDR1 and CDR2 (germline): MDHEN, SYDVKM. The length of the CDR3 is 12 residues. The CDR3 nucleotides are TGTGCCAGCAGTTTCAGGGTTTATGGCTACACCTTC. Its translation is CASSFRVYGYTF.

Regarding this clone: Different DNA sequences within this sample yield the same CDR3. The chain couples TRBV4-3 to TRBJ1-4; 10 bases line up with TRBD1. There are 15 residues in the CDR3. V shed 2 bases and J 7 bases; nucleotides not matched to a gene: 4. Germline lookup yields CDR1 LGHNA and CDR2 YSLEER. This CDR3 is CASSQLTGGLEKLFF. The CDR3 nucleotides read TGCGCCAGCAGCCAACTGACAGGGGGCCTTGAAAAACTGTTTTTT.

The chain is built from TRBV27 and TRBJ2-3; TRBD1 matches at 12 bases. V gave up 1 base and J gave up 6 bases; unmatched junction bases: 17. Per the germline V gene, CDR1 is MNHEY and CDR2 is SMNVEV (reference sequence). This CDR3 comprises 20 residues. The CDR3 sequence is CASSLYMPARGQGARDTQYF. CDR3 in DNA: TGTGCCAGCAGTTTATACATGCCGGCCAGGGGACAGGGGGCGCGGGATACGCAGTATTTT.

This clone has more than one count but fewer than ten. In DNA, the CDR3 is TGTGCCAGTAACAAGGCCCCAGGGGAAGAGACCCAGTACTTC. Amino acid sequence: CASNKAPGEETQYF. This chain uses TRBV19 with TRBJ2-5, with D maybe TRBD1 (6 bases). This CDR3 region has 14 residues. V was clipped by 7 bases and J by 3 bases, with 15 bases between them. Germline V CDR1 and CDR2: LNHDA, SQIVND (reference sequence).

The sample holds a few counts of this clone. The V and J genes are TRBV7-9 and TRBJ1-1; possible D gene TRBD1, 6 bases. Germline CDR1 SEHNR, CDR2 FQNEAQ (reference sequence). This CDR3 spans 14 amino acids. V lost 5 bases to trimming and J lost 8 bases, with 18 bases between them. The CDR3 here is CASSRDTGIKEAFF. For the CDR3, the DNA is TGTGCCAGCAGCCGCGATACAGGGATAAAGGAAGCTTTCTTT.

The CDR3 DNA reads as TGTGCCAGCAGCCAACGGTACGGGGCCTACAATGAGCAGTTCTTC. Translating gives CASSQRYGAYNEQFF. J is TRBJ2-1 and V is TRBV4-2, with a tentative D call TRBD2 (5 bases). Per germline, CDR1 LGHNA and CDR2 YNFKEQ. Trimming stripped 2 bases from V and 2 bases from J, with 10 bases between. CDR3 length: 15 amino acids.

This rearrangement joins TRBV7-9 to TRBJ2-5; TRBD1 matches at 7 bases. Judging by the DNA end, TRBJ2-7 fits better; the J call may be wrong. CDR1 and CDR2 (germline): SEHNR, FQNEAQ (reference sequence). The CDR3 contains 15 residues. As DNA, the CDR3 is TGTGCCAGCAGCCTCAAAACACCACAGGGGTACGAGCAGTACTTC. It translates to CASSLKTPQGYEQYF.

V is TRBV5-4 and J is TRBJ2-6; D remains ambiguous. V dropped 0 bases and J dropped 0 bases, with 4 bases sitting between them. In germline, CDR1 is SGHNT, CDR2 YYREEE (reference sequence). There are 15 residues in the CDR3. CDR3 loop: CASSLDSSGANVLTF. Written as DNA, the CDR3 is TGTGCCAGCAGCTTGGACAGCTCTGGGGCCAACGTCCTGACTTTC.

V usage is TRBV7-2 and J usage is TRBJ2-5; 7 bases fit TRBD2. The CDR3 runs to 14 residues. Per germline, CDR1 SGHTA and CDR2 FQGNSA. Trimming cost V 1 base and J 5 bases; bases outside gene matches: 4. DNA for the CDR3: TGTGCCAGCAGCTTAGGCGGGGGACCCGAGACCCAGTACTTC. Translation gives CASSLGGGPETQYF. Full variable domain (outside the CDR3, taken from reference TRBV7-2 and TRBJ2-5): GAGVSQSPSNKVTEKGKDVELRCDPISGHTALYWYRQSLGQGLEFLIYFQGNSAPDKSGLPSDRFSAERTGGSVSTLTIQRTQQEDSAVYLCASSLGGGPETQYFGPGTRLLVL.

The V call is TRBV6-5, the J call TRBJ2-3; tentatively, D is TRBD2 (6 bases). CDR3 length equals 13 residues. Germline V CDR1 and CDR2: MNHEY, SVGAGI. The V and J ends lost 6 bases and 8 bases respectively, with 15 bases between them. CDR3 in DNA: TGTGCCAGCAGACTGGACTATAGCGGTACGCAGTATTTT. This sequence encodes CASRLDYSGTQYF.

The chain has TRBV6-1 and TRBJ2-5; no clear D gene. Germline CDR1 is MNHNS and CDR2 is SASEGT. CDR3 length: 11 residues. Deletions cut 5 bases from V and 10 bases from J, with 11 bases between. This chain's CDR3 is CASSYKAVQYF. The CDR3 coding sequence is TGTGCCAGCAGTTACAAGGCGGTCCAGTACTTC.